The text below deals with one TCR beta chain. Its antigen is still unknown. Germline CDR1 KGHSH, CDR2 LQKENI. J was trimmed by 1 base and V by 5 bases; bases with no gene match: 0. CDR3 length: 13 residues. This entry comes from a study of cytomegalovirus exposure and HLA in healthy donors. Study-wide findings and caveats: Some segments of the V type, notably TRBV6-2 and TRBV6-3, were excluded as indistinguishable. Three chains tied to CMV proved CMV antigen-specific in vitro. Later analysis identified a missense DCLRE1C variant that was linked to TCR beta V- and J-gene trimming.

The PCR employed 60 Vbeta primers together with 13 Jbeta primers. Method: immunoSEQ multiplex PCR; TCRdb's copy keeps in-frame clones and lacks some. Found here are 200,000 to 250,000 clones; the top ten clones hold 0.9% to 1.4%. The sample was PBMCs. The receptor comes from a girl between 2 and 10 years old in good health and CMV-seropositive. This chain connects TRBV18 to TRBJ2-7; TRBD1 aligns across 9 bases. The CDR3 loop is CASSDRGSYEQYF. The CDR3 DNA sequence: TGTGCCAGCTCAGACAGGGGGTCCTACGAGCAGTACTTC.